The present TCR beta chain was sequenced within a study of blood T cell repertoires in COVID-19. This table comes from immunoSEQ multiplex PCR, and its TCRdb copy is limited to in-frame clones, with some not included. The sample holds hundreds of thousands of clones, roughly 90% seen once. The CDR3 consists of 13 residues. Germline V gene lookup returns CDR1 MNHEY and CDR2 SMNVEV (reference sequence). V gave up 3 bases and J gave up 6 bases, with 9 bases separating them. Sequencing was performed on PBMCs or T cells enriched from blood (not recorded which). The chain is built from TRBV27 and TRBJ2-1; D not certain. This sequence was found in a woman aged 25 to 39 who had recovered from COVID-19. CDR3 region: CASSLSSVNEQFF. As DNA, the CDR3 is TGTGCCAGCAGTTTGTCTAGTGTCAATGAGCAGTTCTTC.